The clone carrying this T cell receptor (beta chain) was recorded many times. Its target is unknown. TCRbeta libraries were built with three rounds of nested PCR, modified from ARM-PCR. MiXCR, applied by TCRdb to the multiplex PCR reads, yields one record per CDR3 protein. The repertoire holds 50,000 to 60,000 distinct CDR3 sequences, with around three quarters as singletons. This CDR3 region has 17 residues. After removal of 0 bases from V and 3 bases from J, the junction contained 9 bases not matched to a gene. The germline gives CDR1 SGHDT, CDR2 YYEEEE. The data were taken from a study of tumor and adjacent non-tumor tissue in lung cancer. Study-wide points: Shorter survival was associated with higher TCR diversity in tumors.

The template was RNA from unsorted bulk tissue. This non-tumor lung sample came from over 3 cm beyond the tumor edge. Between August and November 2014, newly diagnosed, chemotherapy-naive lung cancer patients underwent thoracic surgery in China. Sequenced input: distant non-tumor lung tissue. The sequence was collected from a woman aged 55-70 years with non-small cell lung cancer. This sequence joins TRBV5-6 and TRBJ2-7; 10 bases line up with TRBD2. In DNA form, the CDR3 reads TGTGCCAGCAGCTTGGAGCTAGCGGGAGTAGGTGGCTACGAGCAGTACTTC. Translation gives CASSLELAGVGGYEQYF.